The 8 T cell receptor beta chains given below trace back to one sample, sequenced in a study of T cell clonality in common variable immunodeficiency. Whole-study results and caveats: Common variable immunodeficiency TCR beta sequences reportedly had fewer deletions and N-nucleotide insertions.

For these TCRs, the target antigens are not known. TCRdb's table, derived via immunoSEQ multiplex PCR, lists solely in-frame clones and lacks some. The repertoire consists of 15,000 to 25,000 clones, none detected only once. Sequenced material: peripheral blood mononuclear cells. Every receptor here comes from a human donor with common variable immunodeficiency.

Notes on this clone: Read data end 3 residues before the CDR3 end; the end is taken from the germline J gene. This sequence joins TRBV19 and TRBJ1-1; 7 bases are shared with TRBD1. Germline V gene sequence: CDR1 LNHDA, CDR2 SQIVND (reference sequence). The CDR3 is 12 amino acids. J gave up 4 bases and V 5 bases, and 1 base lay outside the gene matches. The CDR3 loop is CASSEGATEAFF. The part of the CDR3 DNA that was read is TGTGCCAGTAGTGAGGGGGCCACTGAA.

This clone was seen a handful of times. The read comes to an end 3 residues before the CDR3 does, leaving the germline J gene to fill in the end. The genes are TRBV18 and TRBJ2-6, with D hard to call. Trimming pared 5 bases from V and 0 bases from J, leaving 5 bases between. Per the germline V gene, CDR1 is KGHSH and CDR2 is LQKENI. The CDR3 is 14 amino acids. The DNA read from the CDR3 is TGTGCCAGCTCATCCAACTCTGGGGCCAACGTC. It encodes CASSSNSGANV. The full CDR3 sequence reads CASSSNSGANVLTF. Complete variable domain (other parts from reference TRBV18 and TRBJ2-6): NAGVMQNPRHLVRRRGQEARLRCSPMKGHSHVYWYRQLPEEGLKFMVYLQKENIIDESGMPKERFSAEFPKEGPSILRIQQVVRGDSAAYFCASSSNSGANVLTFGAGSRLTVL.

Details on this clone: The read finishes 3 residues shy of the CDR3 end, and the germline J gene is used to complete it. The chain couples TRBV19 to TRBJ1-1; 10 nucleotides line up with TRBD1. CDR3 length: 14 amino acids. Per germline, CDR1 LNHDA and CDR2 SQIVND (reference sequence). Trimming cost V 6 bases and J 2 bases; bases outside gene matches: 3. CDR3 DNA (partial): TGTGCCAGTAGCGGACAGGGGGGTAACACTGAA. Its protein product is CASSGQGGNTE. The complete CDR3 protein is CASSGQGGNTEAFF.

Only a few counts were recorded for this clone. The read stops 3 residues short of the end of the CDR3; the missing end is completed from the germline J gene. The rearrangement joins TRBV2 to TRBJ2-2; TRBD1 is a possible D gene (6 bases). Looked up from germline, CDR1 is SNHLY and CDR2 is FYNNEI. V was trimmed by 6 bases and J by 5 bases, leaving 10 bases between them. The CDR3 extends over 13 amino acids. The sequenced CDR3 bases are TGTGCCAGCAGCTGGACAGTTACCGGGGAG. It codes for CASSWTVTGE. The whole CDR3 is CASSWTVTGELFF.

In its sample, this clone ranks as large. Read sequence stops 3 residues before the CDR3 end, and the germline J gene provides the missing end. J is TRBJ2-2 and V is TRBV24-1, with a weak D call TRBD2 (5 bases). This CDR3 is 14 amino acids long. The V gene's germline CDR1 is KGHDR and CDR2 SFDVKD. V was trimmed by 5 bases and J by 6 bases, leaving 12 bases between them. The DNA read from the CDR3 is TGTGCCACCAGTGGTCGCGCCGGGGCCGGGGAG. Amino acid sequence: CATSGRAGAGE. In full, the CDR3 reads CATSGRAGAGELFF.

This clone appeared a few times. Coverage ceases 3 residues before the CDR3 finishes, and the germline J gene fills in the end. The chain links TRBV7-6 to TRBJ2-7, with TRBD1 identical over 7 bases. V lost 5 bases to trimming and J lost 2 bases; unmatched junction nucleotides: 18. Germline V gene data show CDR1 as SGHVS and CDR2 as FNYEAQ. The CDR3 is 18 residues long. The CDR3 here is CASSLQTGRRHLPYEQYF. The covered CDR3 bases are TGTGCCAGCAGCCTCCAGACAGGGCGACGGCATTTGCCCTACGAG.

This clone was picked up a small number of times. The read terminates 3 residues before the CDR3 end, so the remaining end is supplied by the germline J gene. The chain joins TRBV19 to TRBJ1-1, with D maybe TRBD1 (5 bases). Germline CDR1 is LNHDA and CDR2 is SQIVND (reference sequence). The CDR3 is made up of 14 amino acids. The CDR3 DNA, read in part, is TGTGCCAGTAGTCCTCTTGGGGCCGGTTTGAAA. Its protein is CASSPLGAGLK. The entire CDR3 is CASSPLGAGLKAFF.

This clone was found a few times. The CDR3 end is not reached by the read, which stops 3 residues before it; the germline J gene fills it in. The rearrangement links TRBV19 to TRBJ1-6, with 8 bases lining up with TRBD1. The CDR3 length is 14 residues. CDR1 is LNHDA, CDR2 SQIVND, per germline (reference sequence). V trimming: 2 bases; J trimming: 7 bases; junction bases outside the gene matches: 1. This CDR3 is CASSIQGANSPLHF. The sequenced part of the CDR3 DNA is TGTGCCAGTAGTATACAGGGGGCAAATTCACCC.